Below, 27 T cell receptor beta chains from the same sample are listed, as sequenced in a study of graft-versus-host responses after intestinal transplantation. Antigens for these TCRs are unknown. Assay used: immunoSEQ multiplex PCR; TCRdb lists only in-frame clones, some missing. The sample consists of some 84,000 clones, approximately 82% of them appearing once. The sample in question was unstimulated CD4+ T cells sorted from spleen or lymph node cells, obtained before intestinal transplant. The origin of the receptors is a human donor who received an intestinal transplant.

The J gene is TRBJ2-1, the V gene TRBV6-1, with D possibly TRBD2 on 6 matching bases. V was shortened by 2 bases and J by 3 bases, with 14 bases between the two germline ends. This CDR3 is built from 16 residues. Germline lookup yields CDR1 MNHNS and CDR2 SASEGT. This chain's CDR3 is CASSEFGTSGYNEQFF. In nucleotides, the CDR3 is TGTGCCAGCAGTGAATTTGGGACTTCGGGCTACAATGAGCAGTTCTTC.

This clone was recorded only once. The rearrangement uses TRBV5-1 and TRBJ2-1; TRBD1 agrees at 9 bases. The V and J ends lost 4 bases and 8 bases, in that order; junction bases with no gene match: 4. Germline CDR1 reads SGHRS; CDR2 reads YFSETQ. This CDR3 spans 13 amino acids. The CDR3 protein is CASSRGQGDEQFF. The CDR3, as DNA: TGCGCCAGCAGCCGGGGACAGGGCGATGAGCAGTTCTTC.

V and J are TRBV18 and TRBJ1-5; tentative D call: TRBD1 (5 bases). Per the germline V gene, CDR1 is KGHSH and CDR2 is LQKENI. The CDR3 covers 18 residues. V lost 0 bases, J lost 1 base, and 16 bases lay in between. CDR3 coding DNA: TGTGCCAGCTCACCACCGAATCTGGGGGGATTCAGCAATCAGCCCCAGCATTTT. It codes for CASSPPNLGGFSNQPQHF.

This sequence joins TRBV6-5 and TRBJ2-5; 8 bases are a match to TRBD1. The CDR3 is 14 residues long. The germline V gene has CDR1 MNHEY and CDR2 SVGAGI. V was pared by 6 bases and J by 4 bases, with 7 bases of the junction left unmatched. The CDR3 DNA sequence: TGTGCCAGCAGGCCCCGGACAGGGAGAGAGACCCAGTACTTC. Residues: CASRPRTGRETQYF.

This chain uses TRBV5-1 with TRBJ2-4; 9 bases fit TRBD2. The junction had 3 bases not matched to a gene; V was cut back by 4 bases and J by 1 base. Germline CDR1 reads SGHRS; CDR2 reads YFSETQ. CDR3 length: 15 amino acids. The CDR3: CASSPSGGAKNIQYF. Written as DNA, the CDR3 is TGCGCCAGCAGCCCCAGCGGGGGGGCCAAAAACATTCAGTACTTC.

The chain couples TRBV7-9 to TRBJ1-5, with D perhaps TRBD1 (5 bases). Germline CDR1 reads SEHNR; CDR2 reads FQNEAQ (reference sequence). Trimming cost V 2 bases and J 2 bases, with 10 bases left between them. The CDR3 totals 15 residues. The DNA of the CDR3 is TGTGCCAGCAGCTTATCGGGGGTTGGCAATCAGCCCCAGCATTTT. It codes for CASSLSGVGNQPQHF.

This clone appeared a few times. The genes are TRBV7-9 and TRBJ2-7, with TRBD1 matching over 9 bases. CDR1 and CDR2 (germline): SEHNR, FQNEAQ (reference sequence). V lost 5 bases to trimming and J lost 2 bases; unmatched junction nucleotides: 7. This CDR3 has 15 amino acids. The CDR3 coding sequence is TGTGCCAGCAGCCCCGGGACAGGGAGGCCCTACGAGCAGTACTTC. This gives the protein CASSPGTGRPYEQYF.

CDR3 in amino acids: CASSPRTSGNSNIQYF. The CDR3 region has the DNA TGTGCCAGCTCACCCCGGACTAGCGGGAATTCAAACATTCAGTACTTC. This sequence joins TRBV18 and TRBJ2-4; TRBD2 matches 12 bases. J was trimmed by 6 bases and V by 3 bases; bases with no gene match: 6. CDR3 length: 16 residues. Germline CDR1 KGHSH, CDR2 LQKENI.

V is TRBV28 and J is TRBJ1-5; no clear D. This CDR3 contains 14 residues. Trimming stripped 2 bases from V and 6 bases from J, with 11 bases between. Germline loops: CDR1 MDHEN, CDR2 SYDVKM. The CDR3 nucleotides are TGTGCCAGCAGTTTAGCGGGAGGGTCTCAGCCCCAGCATTTT. This translates into CASSLAGGSQPQHF.

This clone occurred once. The rearrangement links TRBV5-1 to TRBJ2-2, with 9 positions matching TRBD2. This CDR3 spans 16 amino acids. Germline V gives CDR1 SGHRS, CDR2 YFSETQ. The junction had 4 bases not matched to a gene; V was cut back by 0 bases and J by 4 bases. The CDR3 DNA reads TGCGCCAGCAGCTTGGCACTAGCGGGTGTCACCGGGGAGCTGTTTTTT. Protein product: CASSLALAGVTGELFF.

In this sample, this clone turned up once. V is TRBV27 and J is TRBJ2-1, with a tentative D call TRBD1 (6 bases). The germline V gene encodes CDR1 MNHEY and CDR2 SMNVEV (reference sequence). There are 14 residues in the CDR3. Trimming cost V 4 bases and J 7 bases, with 14 bases left between them. The CDR3 reads CASSSDRARNEQFF. The DNA for the CDR3 is TGTGCCAGCAGTTCGGACAGAGCAAGGAATGAGCAGTTCTTC.

This chain joins TRBV5-1 and TRBJ2-1; D remains unclear. The CDR3 spans 14 residues. CDR1 is SGHRS, CDR2 YFSETQ, per germline. V lost 4 bases and J lost 4, with 12 bases in between. In DNA, the CDR3 is TGCGCCAGCAGCGCCTCGACACATTACAATGAGCAGTTCTTC. This sequence encodes CASSASTHYNEQFF.

The chain recombines TRBV5-1 with TRBJ2-7; 10 bases are a match to TRBD2. The CDR3 totals 15 residues. J lost 5 bases, V lost 4 bases, and 9 bases had no gene match. CDR1 and CDR2 (germline): SGHRS, YFSETQ. CDR3 loop: CASSLRTSGGDEQYF. CDR3 in DNA: TGCGCCAGCAGCCTCAGGACTAGCGGAGGAGACGAGCAGTACTTC.

This rearrangement joins TRBV4-2 to TRBJ2-2; TRBD2 is a possible D gene (6 bases). Per the germline V gene, CDR1 is LGHNA and CDR2 is YNFKEQ. CDR3 length equals 16 residues. With 2 bases removed from V and 0 bases from J, the gap between germline ends came to 10 bases. The CDR3 is CASSQHGGSNTGELFF. The CDR3 DNA follows: TGTGCCAGCAGCCAACATGGGGGGTCGAACACCGGGGAGCTGTTTTTT.

The chain is built from TRBV28 and TRBJ2-1; weak D call: TRBD2 (6 bases). The CDR3 sequence is 15 residues long. Germline-derived CDR1 and CDR2 are MDHEN and SYDVKM. Trimming shortened V by 2 bases and J by 3 bases, and 11 bases separated the two germline ends. DNA for the CDR3: TGTGCCAGCAGTTTACCCCAGGGACTCTACAATGAGCAGTTCTTC. This gives the protein CASSLPQGLYNEQFF.

The V call is TRBV20-1, the J call TRBJ2-3; no clear D gene. There are 10 residues in the CDR3. V lost 4 bases and J 4 bases, leaving 3 bases between the germline ends. From germline, CDR1 is DFQATT and CDR2 SNEGSKA (reference sequence). The CDR3 spells CSATADTQYF. CDR3 nucleotides: TGCAGTGCTACAGCAGATACGCAGTATTTT.

The chain recombines TRBV11-2 with TRBJ1-1, with TRBD1 matching over 8 bases. After removal of 6 bases from V and 2 bases from J, the junction contained 8 bases not matched to a gene. The CDR3 sequence is 15 residues long. Germline values: CDR1 SGHAT, CDR2 FQNNGV. The CDR3 loop is CASRDLDRANTEAFF. The CDR3 DNA follows: TGTGCCAGCAGAGATCTGGACAGGGCAAACACTGAAGCTTTCTTT. Full variable domain (missing parts from reference TRBV11-2 and TRBJ1-1): EAGVAQSPRYKIIEKRQSVAFWCNPISGHATLYWYQQILGQGPKLLIQFQNNGVVDDSQLPKDRFSAERLKGVDSTLKIQPAKLEDSAVYLCASRDLDRANTEAFFGQGTRLTVV.

The chain recombines TRBV28 with TRBJ1-2; D remains ambiguous. Germline CDR1 reads MDHEN; CDR2 reads SYDVKM. Trimming took 6 bases from V and 5 from J, leaving 10 bases between them. The CDR3 runs to 12 residues. CDR3 protein: CASRTPMYGYTF. Here the CDR3 DNA reads TGTGCCAGCAGAACCCCTATGTATGGCTACACCTTC.

The V and J genes are TRBV2 and TRBJ2-3; D not certain. CDR3 length: 11 amino acids. The germline V gene has CDR1 SNHLY and CDR2 FYNNEI. Between the trimmed V and J ends, which lost 6 bases and 6 bases, there was a span of 7 bases. The CDR3 region is CASRPGDTQYF. Here the CDR3 DNA reads TGTGCCAGCAGGCCCGGGGATACGCAGTATTTT.

The rearrangement uses TRBV5-1 and TRBJ1-3, with 7 bases fitting TRBD1. The CDR3 extends over 18 amino acids. Losses at the gene ends were 7 bases for V and 0 bases for J; bases not matched to a gene: 16. The germline CDR1 and CDR2 sequences are SGHRS and YFSETQ. As DNA, the CDR3 is TGCGCCAGCTCACCGGGACAGAAAATTTTCAACTCTGGAAACACCATATATTTT. Its translation: CASSPGQKIFNSGNTIYF.

This chain connects TRBV19 to TRBJ2-7, with 7 bases fitting TRBD2. The germline CDR1 and CDR2 sequences are LNHDA and SQIVND (reference sequence). J lost 2 bases, V lost 4 bases, and 2 bases had no gene match. The CDR3 extends over 13 amino acids. The DNA for the CDR3 is TGTGCCAGTAGTACACTAGCGCCCTACGAGCAGTACTTC. This gives the protein CASSTLAPYEQYF.

V is TRBV7-9 and J is TRBJ2-7; maybe TRBD1 (5 bases). CDR1 SEHNR and CDR2 FQNEAQ come from the germline V gene (reference sequence). This CDR3 comprises 15 residues. Trimming stripped 5 bases from V and 2 bases from J, with 16 bases between. The DNA of the CDR3 is TGTGCCAGCAGCGACAGCAGGGTACAGGCCTACGAGCAGTACTTC. This gives the protein CASSDSRVQAYEQYF.

The chain uses TRBV5-4 and TRBJ2-3; tentative D call: TRBD2 (5 bases). The CDR3 is 13 residues long. V shed 4 bases and J shed 1 base, with 7 bases lying between them. CDR1 is SGHNT, CDR2 YYREEE, per germline (reference sequence). The CDR3 DNA follows: TGTGCCAGCAGCCGGGATCGCACAGATACGCAGTATTTT. Encoded protein: CASSRDRTDTQYF.

The CDR3 DNA reads as TGTGCCAGCAGCGTAGTGGCAGGGGGTGCGGTAGGGACCGGGGAGCTGTTTTTT. It yields the protein CASSVVAGGAVGTGELFF. J is TRBJ2-2 and V is TRBV9; 7 bases map to TRBD1. Trimming removed 0 bases from V and 5 bases from J; junction bases left unmatched: 13. Germline assignment: CDR1 SGDLS and CDR2 YYNGEE. This CDR3 is built from 18 residues.

This chain uses TRBV27 with TRBJ1-4; 8 nucleotides line up with TRBD1. Germline CDR1 MNHEY, CDR2 SMNVEV (reference sequence). CDR3 length equals 17 residues. The V segment lost 2 bases and the J segment 4 bases; nucleotides outside the gene matches: 9. CDR3 bases: TGTGCCAGCAGTTTAAAAGGCCAGGGGGCGCTTAATGAAAAACTGTTTTTT. This gives the protein CASSLKGQGALNEKLFF.

The chain employs TRBV5-6 and TRBJ1-1, with 7 nucleotides matching TRBD1. Germline V gene lookup returns CDR1 SGHDT and CDR2 YYEEEE. The CDR3 totals 15 residues. The J segment lost 4 bases and the V segment lost 1 base, leaving 7 bases of the junction unmatched. CDR3 in DNA: TGTGCCAGCAGCTTGAGACAGGGCACGGGCACTGAAGCTTTCTTT. Translated, it gives CASSLRQGTGTEAFF.

In this sample, this clone turned up a few times. J is TRBJ1-6 and V is TRBV2, with TRBD1 identical over 11 bases. The CDR3 length is 15 residues. V trimming: 7 bases; J trimming: 6 bases; junction bases outside the gene matches: 5. Germline values: CDR1 SNHLY, CDR2 FYNNEI. The CDR3 bases are TGTGCCAGCAAGCCCGGGACAGGGGGTAATTCACCCCTCCACTTT. Translating gives CASKPGTGGNSPLHF.